The 10 T cell receptor beta chains below were found in one sample sequenced in a study of control samples from healthy donors and cancer patients (dated by TCRdb to 2020 to 2021). The library relied on the immunoSEQ multiplex PCR assay. The table comes from immuneACCESS by way of TCRdb, which keeps in-frame sequences with V and J called. Part of the clones is missing from these tables; in studies checked, under half for an unresolved V gene and the rest for unknown reasons. This sample comprises roughly 170,000 clones, 85% to 90% of them detected only once. The ten largest clones represent approximately 4.9% of the sample. The sequencing input was blood. The receptors stem from a woman between 25 and 40 years old in good health.

The J gene is TRBJ2-1, the V gene TRBV27; possible D gene TRBD2, 6 bases. V lost 2 bases and J 2 bases, leaving 7 bases between the germline ends. Germline CDR1 and CDR2: MNHEY and SMNVEV (reference sequence). The CDR3 length is 14 residues. The CDR3 nucleotides read TGTGCCAGCAGTTTAGGCGGGGCCTACAATGAGCAGTTCTTC. It yields the protein CASSLGGAYNEQFF.

The DNA of the CDR3 is TGTGCCTGGAGTGTGGGACAGCGTAATTCACCCCTCCACTTT. Amino acid sequence: CAWSVGQRNSPLHF. J is TRBJ1-6 and V is TRBV30; 7 nucleotides align to TRBD1. Germline trimming cut 0 bases from V and 6 bases from J; bases unmatched to any gene: 2. The germline V gene encodes CDR1 GTSNPN and CDR2 SVGIG (reference sequence). CDR3 length: 14 residues.

The chain combines TRBV27 with TRBJ1-5; 7 nucleotides agree with TRBD1. The CDR3 runs 15 residues. Per the germline V gene, CDR1 is MNHEY and CDR2 is SMNVEV (reference sequence). With 2 bases clipped from V and 4 bases from J, the junction kept 5 bases outside the gene matches. CDR3 residues: CASSLAGQSNQPQHF. The DNA of the CDR3 is TGTGCCAGCAGTTTAGCGGGACAGTCTAATCAGCCCCAGCATTTT.

CDR3: CASSLSQGWNSPLHF. CDR3 in DNA: TGTGCCAGCAGTTTAAGTCAGGGTTGGAATTCACCCCTCCACTTT. V gene TRBV28 combines with J gene TRBJ1-6, with a weak D call TRBD1 (5 bases). The length of the CDR3 is 15 residues. Trimming stripped 2 bases from V and 7 bases from J, with 12 bases between. CDR1 and CDR2 (germline): MDHEN, SYDVKM. Filled out from reference TRBV28 and TRBJ1-6, the complete variable domain reads DVKVTQSSRYLVKRTGEKVFLECVQDMDHENMFWYRQDPGLGLRLIYFSYDVKMKEKGDIPEGYSVSREKKERFSLILESASTNQTSMYLCASSLSQGWNSPLHFGNGTRLTVT.

V gene TRBV5-1 combines with J gene TRBJ2-1; D could derive from TRBD1 or TRBD2 (5 bases each). The CDR3 consists of 15 residues. Trimming took off 6 bases at V and 1 base at J, with 14 bases between the two ends. CDR1 is SGHRS and CDR2 is YFSETQ in the germline V gene. The CDR3 sequence: CASTSGAASYNEQFF. In nucleotides, the CDR3 is TGCGCCAGCACCTCCGGGGCAGCTTCCTACAATGAGCAGTTCTTC.

This clone was seen once. The rearrangement uses TRBV19 and TRBJ1-1, with TRBD1 identical over 9 bases. Germline loops: CDR1 LNHDA, CDR2 SQIVND (reference sequence). The trim removed 7 bases at V and 3 bases at J, leaving 6 bases unmatched. The CDR3 covers 14 residues. CDR3 protein: CASTTDRGDTEAFF. The CDR3 region has the DNA TGTGCCAGTACCACGGACAGGGGCGACACTGAAGCTTTCTTT. The full variable domain, rest sourced from reference TRBV19 and TRBJ1-1, is DGGITQSPKYLFRKEGQNVTLSCEQNLNHDAMYWYRQDPGQGLRLIYYSQIVNDFQKGDIAEGYSVSREKKESFPLTVTSAQKNPTAFYLCASTTDRGDTEAFFGQGTRLTVV.

The rearrangement joins TRBV24-1 to TRBJ2-1, with 7 bases that match TRBD2. The V gene's germline CDR1 is KGHDR and CDR2 SFDVKD. There are 11 residues in the CDR3. Unmatched junction bases numbered 1, after V lost 2 bases and J lost 13 bases. CDR3 loop: CATSDWDYQFF. The CDR3 DNA reads TGTGCCACCAGTGATTGGGACTACCAGTTCTTC.

This chain joins TRBV2 and TRBJ2-1; 11 positions match TRBD2. Germline V gene sequence: CDR1 SNHLY, CDR2 FYNNEI. CDR3 length equals 20 residues. The junction had 16 bases not matched to a gene; V was cut back by 6 bases and J by 0 bases. The CDR3 here is CASRGLGLAVEAGSYNEQFF. The CDR3 DNA reads TGTGCCAGCAGGGGTTTGGGACTAGCGGTCGAAGCGGGCTCCTACAATGAGCAGTTCTTC.

This clone has a single count. The rearrangement uses TRBV10-3 and TRBJ1-2, with D tentatively TRBD1 (5 bases). V was cut by 4 bases and J by 11 bases, with 20 bases left in between. This CDR3 is built from 14 residues. Germline CDR1 reads ENHRY; CDR2 reads SYGVKD. The CDR3 spells CAISGSAGEAVYTF. DNA for the CDR3: TGTGCCATCAGTGGATCTGCGGGGGAAGCTGTGTACACCTTC.

On this clone: Other DNA variants within this sample encode the same CDR3. This chain joins TRBV9 and TRBJ1-1; no clear D. V was shortened by 2 bases and J by 1 base, with 6 bases between the two germline ends. Germline loops: CDR1 SGDLS, CDR2 YYNGEE. The CDR3 contains 13 residues. CDR3 in DNA: TGTGCCAGCAGCGTGGGCCCGAACACTGAAGCTTTCTTT. It is translated as CASSVGPNTEAFF.